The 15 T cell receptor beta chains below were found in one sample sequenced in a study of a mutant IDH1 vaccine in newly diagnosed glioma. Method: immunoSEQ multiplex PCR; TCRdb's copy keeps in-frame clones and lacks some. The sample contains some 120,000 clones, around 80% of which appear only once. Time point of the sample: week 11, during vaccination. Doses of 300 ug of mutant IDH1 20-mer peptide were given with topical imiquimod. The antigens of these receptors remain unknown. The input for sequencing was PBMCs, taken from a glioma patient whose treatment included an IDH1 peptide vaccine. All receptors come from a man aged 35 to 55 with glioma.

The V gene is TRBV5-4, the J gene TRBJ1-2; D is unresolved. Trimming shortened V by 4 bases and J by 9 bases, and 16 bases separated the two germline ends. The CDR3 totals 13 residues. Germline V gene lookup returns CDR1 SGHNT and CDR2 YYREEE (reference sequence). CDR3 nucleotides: TGTGCCAGCAGCCTGCTGGAGGGCGTTCGCTACACCTTC. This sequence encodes CASSLLEGVRYTF.

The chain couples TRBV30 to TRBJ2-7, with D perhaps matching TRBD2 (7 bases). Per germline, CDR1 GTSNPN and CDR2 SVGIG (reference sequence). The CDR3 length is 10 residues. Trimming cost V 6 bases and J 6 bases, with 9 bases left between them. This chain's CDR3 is CACGGREQYF. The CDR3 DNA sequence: TGTGCCTGCGGGGGGCGCGAGCAGTACTTC. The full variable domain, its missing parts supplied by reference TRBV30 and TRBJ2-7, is SQTIHQWPATLVQPVGSPLSLECTVEGTSNPNLYWYRQAAGRGLQLLFYSVGIGQISSEVPQNLSASRPQDRQFILSSKKLLLSDSGFYLCACGGREQYFGPGTRLTVT.

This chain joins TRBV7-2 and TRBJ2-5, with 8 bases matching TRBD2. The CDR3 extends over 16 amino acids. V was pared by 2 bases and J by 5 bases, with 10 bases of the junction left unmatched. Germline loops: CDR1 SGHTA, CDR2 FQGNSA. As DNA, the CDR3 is TGTGCCAGCAGCTTAAGAGGGAGCGGGGGATGGGAGACCCAGTACTTC. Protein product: CASSLRGSGGWETQYF. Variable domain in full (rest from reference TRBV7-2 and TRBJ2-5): GAGVSQSPSNKVTEKGKDVELRCDPISGHTALYWYRQSLGQGLEFLIYFQGNSAPDKSGLPSDRFSAERTGGSVSTLTIQRTQQEDSAVYLCASSLRGSGGWETQYFGPGTRLLVL.

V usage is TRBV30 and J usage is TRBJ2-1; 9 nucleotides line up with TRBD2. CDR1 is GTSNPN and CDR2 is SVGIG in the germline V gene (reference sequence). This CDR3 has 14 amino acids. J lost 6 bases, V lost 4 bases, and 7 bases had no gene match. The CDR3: CAWIRGLASNEQFF. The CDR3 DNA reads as TGTGCCTGGATAAGGGGACTAGCTTCCAATGAGCAGTTCTTC.

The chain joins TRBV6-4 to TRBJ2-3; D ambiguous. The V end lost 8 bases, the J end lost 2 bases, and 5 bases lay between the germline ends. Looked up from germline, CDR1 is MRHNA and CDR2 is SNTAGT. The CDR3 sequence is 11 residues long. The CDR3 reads CASENTDTQYF. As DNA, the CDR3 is TGTGCCAGCGAGAACACAGATACGCAGTATTTT.

The CDR3 DNA follows: TGTGCCAGCCGTAGAGGGGCCGGGGAGCTGTTTTTT. This sequence encodes CASRRGAGELFF. The V and J genes are TRBV28 and TRBJ2-2, with D possibly called TRBD1 or TRBD2 (5 bases each). The V gene lost 8 bases and the J gene lost 6 bases, with 10 bases spanning the gap. The CDR3 is made up of 12 amino acids. The germline V gene encodes CDR1 MDHEN and CDR2 SYDVKM.

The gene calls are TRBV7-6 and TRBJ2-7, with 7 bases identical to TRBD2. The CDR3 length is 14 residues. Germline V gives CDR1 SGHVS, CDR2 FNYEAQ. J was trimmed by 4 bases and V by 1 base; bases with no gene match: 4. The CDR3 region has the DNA TGTGCCAGCAGCTTAGACCCTAGCGGTTACGAGCAGTACTTC. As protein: CASSLDPSGYEQYF.

The CDR3 loop reads CASSSERVLEKLFF. The CDR3 DNA sequence: TGTGCCAGCAGCTCCGAGCGGGTACTGGAAAAACTGTTTTTT. The chain combines TRBV4-2 with TRBJ1-4; D is undetermined. The CDR3 sequence is 14 residues long. CDR1 and CDR2 from the germline V gene are LGHNA and YNFKEQ. Trimming cost V 5 bases and J 8 bases, with 15 bases left between them.

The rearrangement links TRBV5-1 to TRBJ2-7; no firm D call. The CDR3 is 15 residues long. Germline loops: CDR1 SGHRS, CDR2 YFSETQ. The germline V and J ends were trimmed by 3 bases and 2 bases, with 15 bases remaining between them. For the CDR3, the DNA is TGCGCCAGCAGCTCGGCGACCACCGGCCCCTACGAGCAGTACTTC. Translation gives CASSSATTGPYEQYF.

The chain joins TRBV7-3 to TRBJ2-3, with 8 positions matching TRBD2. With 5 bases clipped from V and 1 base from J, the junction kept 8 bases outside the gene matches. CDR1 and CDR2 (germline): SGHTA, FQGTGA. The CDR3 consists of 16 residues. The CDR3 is CASSVGLAGGTDTQYF. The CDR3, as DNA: TGTGCCAGCAGCGTAGGACTAGCTGGAGGCACAGATACGCAGTATTTT.

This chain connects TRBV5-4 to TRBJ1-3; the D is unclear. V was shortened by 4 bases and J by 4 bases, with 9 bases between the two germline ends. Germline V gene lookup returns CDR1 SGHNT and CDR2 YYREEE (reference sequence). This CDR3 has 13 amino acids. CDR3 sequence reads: CASSMRGGNTIYF. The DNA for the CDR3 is TGTGCCAGCAGCATGCGCGGGGGAAACACCATATATTTT. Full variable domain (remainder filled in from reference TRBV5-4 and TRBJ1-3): ETGVTQSPTHLIKTRGQQVTLRCSSQSGHNTVSWYQQALGQGPQFIFQYYREEENGRGNFPPRFSGLQFPNYSSELNVNALELDDSALYLCASSMRGGNTIYFGEGSWLTVV.

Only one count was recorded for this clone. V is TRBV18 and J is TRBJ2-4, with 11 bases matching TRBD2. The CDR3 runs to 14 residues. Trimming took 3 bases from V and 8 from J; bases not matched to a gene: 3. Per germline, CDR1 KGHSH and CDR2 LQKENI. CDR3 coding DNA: TGTGCCAGCTCACCCCCGACTAGCGGGGACATTCAGTACTTC. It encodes CASSPPTSGDIQYF.

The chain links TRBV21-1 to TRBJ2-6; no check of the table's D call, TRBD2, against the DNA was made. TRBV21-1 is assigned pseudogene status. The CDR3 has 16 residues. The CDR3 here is CASSKDGGLWANVLTF. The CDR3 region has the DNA TGTGCCAGCAGCAAAGACGGGGGGCTCTGGGCCAACGTCCTGACTTTC.

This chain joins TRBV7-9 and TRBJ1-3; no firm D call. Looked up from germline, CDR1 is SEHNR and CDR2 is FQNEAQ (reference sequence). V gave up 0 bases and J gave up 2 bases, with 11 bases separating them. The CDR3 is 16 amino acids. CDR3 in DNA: TGTGCCAGCAGCTTAGCTTCGTCAGCGGCTGGAAACACCATATATTTT. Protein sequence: CASSLASSAAGNTIYF.

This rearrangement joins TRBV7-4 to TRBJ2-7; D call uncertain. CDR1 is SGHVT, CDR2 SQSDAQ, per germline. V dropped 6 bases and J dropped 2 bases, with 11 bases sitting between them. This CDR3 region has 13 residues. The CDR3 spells CASSPTSPYEQYF. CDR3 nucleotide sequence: TGTGCCAGCAGTCCCACTTCCCCCTACGAGCAGTACTTC.